What follows describes a single TCR beta chain. Its antigen is currently unknown. The data derive from a study of T cell responses to AZD1222 COVID-19 vaccine. As for the study in general: Second-dose intervals near 4 or 12 weeks were combined. Study results and caveats: Spike-specific TCR depth and breadth grew after two AZD1222 doses. Every sample of the repertoires postdated the peak T cell response. It should be noted that donors were predominantly white British and more often female, and clonal diversity was possibly underestimated.

Assay: immunoSEQ multiplex PCR; the TCRdb copy retains only in-frame clones and omits some. Found here are some 130,000 clones, roughly nine tenths of them singletons; the top ten hold 2.8%. This specimen consisted of peripheral blood, obtained on day 0 of AZD1222 vaccination. The receptor's source is an adult in good health.

In nucleotides, the CDR3 is TGTGCCAGCAGCTCCCGGGGGTCTAATTCACCCCTCCACTTT. Protein: CASSSRGSNSPLHF. The V call is TRBV7-2, the J call TRBJ1-6; perhaps TRBD1 as D (5 bases). This CDR3 has 14 amino acids. Trimming shortened V by 4 bases and J by 6 bases, and 10 bases separated the two germline ends. Germline V gene lookup returns CDR1 SGHTA and CDR2 FQGNSA.